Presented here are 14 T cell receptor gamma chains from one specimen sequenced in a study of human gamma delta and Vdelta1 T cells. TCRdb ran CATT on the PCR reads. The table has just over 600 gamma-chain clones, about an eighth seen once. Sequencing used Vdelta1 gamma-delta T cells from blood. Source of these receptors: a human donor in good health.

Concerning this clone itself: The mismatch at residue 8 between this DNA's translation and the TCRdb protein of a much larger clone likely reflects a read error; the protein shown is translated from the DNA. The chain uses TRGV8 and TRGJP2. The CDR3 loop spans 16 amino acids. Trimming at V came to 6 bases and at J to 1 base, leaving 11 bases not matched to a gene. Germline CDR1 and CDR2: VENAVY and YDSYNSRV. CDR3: CATWITGLSSDWIKTF. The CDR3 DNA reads TGTGCCACCTGGATTACCGGGCTTAGTAGTGATTGGATCAAGACGTTT.

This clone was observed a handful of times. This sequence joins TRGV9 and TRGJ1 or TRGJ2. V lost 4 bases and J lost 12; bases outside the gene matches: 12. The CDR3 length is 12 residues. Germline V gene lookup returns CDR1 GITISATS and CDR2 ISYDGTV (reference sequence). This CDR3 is CALWESNLGKLF. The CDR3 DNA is TGTGCCTTGTGGGAATCCAACCTGGGGAAACTCTTT.

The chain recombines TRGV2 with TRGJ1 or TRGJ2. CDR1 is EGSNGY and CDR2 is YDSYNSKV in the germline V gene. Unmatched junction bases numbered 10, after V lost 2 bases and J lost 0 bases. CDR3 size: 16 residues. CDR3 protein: CATWDDPPGNYYKKLF. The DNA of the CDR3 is TGTGCCACCTGGGACGATCCGCCTGGGAATTATTATAAGAAACTCTTT.

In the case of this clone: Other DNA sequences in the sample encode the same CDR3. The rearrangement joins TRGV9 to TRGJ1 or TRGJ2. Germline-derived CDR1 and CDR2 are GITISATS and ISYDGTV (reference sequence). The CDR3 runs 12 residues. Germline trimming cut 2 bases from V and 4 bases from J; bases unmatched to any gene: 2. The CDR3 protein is CALWEGYYKKLF. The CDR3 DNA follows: TGTGCCTTGTGGGAGGGCTATTATAAGAAACTCTTT.

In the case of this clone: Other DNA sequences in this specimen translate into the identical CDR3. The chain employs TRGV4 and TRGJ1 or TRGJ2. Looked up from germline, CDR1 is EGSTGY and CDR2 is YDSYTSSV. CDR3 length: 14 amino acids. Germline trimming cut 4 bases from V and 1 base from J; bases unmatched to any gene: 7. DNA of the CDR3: TGTGCCACCTGGGACGGGCCCAATTATTATAAGAAACTCTTT. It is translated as CATWDGPNYYKKLF.

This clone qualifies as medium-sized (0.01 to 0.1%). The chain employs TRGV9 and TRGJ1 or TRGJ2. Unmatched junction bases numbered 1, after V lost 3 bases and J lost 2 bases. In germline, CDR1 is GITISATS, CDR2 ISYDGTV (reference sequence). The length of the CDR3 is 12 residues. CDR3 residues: CALWEYYYKKLF. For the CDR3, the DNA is TGTGCCTTGTGGGAGTATTATTATAAGAAACTCTTT.

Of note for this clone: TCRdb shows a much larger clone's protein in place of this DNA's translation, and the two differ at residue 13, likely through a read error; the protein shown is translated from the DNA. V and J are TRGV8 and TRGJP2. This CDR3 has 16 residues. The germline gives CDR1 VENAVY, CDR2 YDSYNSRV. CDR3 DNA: TGTGCCACCTGGATTACCGGGCGTAGTAGTGATTGGAGCAAGACGTTT. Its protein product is CATWITGRSSDWSKTF.

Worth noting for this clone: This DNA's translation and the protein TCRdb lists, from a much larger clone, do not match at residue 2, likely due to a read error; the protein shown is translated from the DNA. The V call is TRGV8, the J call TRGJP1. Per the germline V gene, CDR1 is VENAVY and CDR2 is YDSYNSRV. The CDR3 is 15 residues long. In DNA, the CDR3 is TGTACCACCTGGGATGTTTGCGCCACTGGTTGGTTCAAGATATTT. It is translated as CTTWDVCATGWFKIF.

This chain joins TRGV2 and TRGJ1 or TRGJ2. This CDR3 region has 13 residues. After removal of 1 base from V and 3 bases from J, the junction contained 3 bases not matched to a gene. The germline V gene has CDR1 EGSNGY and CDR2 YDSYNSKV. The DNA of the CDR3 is TGTGCCACCTGGGACGGCCTTTATTATAAGAAACTCTTT. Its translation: CATWDGLYYKKLF.

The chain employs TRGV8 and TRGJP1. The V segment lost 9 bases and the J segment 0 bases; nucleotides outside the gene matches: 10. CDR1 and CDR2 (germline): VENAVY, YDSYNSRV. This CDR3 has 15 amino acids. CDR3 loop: CATRIGNTTGWFKIF. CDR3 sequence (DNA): TGTGCCACCCGCATCGGGAATACCACTGGTTGGTTCAAGATATTT.

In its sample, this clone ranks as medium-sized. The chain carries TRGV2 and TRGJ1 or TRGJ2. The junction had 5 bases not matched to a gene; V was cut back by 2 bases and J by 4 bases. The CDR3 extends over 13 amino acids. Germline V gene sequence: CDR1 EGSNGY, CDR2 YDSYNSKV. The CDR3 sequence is CATWDVTYYKKLF. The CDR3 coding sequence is TGTGCCACCTGGGACGTAACATATTATAAGAAACTCTTT.

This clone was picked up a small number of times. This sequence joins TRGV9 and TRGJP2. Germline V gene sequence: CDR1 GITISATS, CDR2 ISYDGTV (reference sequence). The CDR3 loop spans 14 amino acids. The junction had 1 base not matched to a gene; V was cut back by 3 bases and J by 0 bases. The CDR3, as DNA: TGTGCCTTGTGGGAGAATAGTAGTGATTGGATCAAGACGTTT. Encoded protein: CALWENSSDWIKTF.

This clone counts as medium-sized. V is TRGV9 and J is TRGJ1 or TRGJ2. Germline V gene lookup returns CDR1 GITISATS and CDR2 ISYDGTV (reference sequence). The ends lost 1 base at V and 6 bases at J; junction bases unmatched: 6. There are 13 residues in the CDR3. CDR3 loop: CALWEVGGYKKLF. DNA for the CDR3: TGTGCCTTGTGGGAGGTCGGAGGTTATAAGAAACTCTTT.

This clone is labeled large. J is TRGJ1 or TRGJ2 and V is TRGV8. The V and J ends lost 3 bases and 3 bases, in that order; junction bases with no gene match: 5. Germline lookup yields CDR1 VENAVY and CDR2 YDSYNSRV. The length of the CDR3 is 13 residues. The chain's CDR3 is CATWDLRYYKKLF. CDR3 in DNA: TGTGCCACCTGGGATTTGCGTTATTATAAGAAACTCTTT.